This T cell receptor beta chain originates from a study of T cell changes during pregnancy in multiple sclerosis. Sequenced by immunoSEQ multiplex PCR; TCRdb stores in-frame clones only, minus some. The repertoire holds over 50,000 clones, with nearly 90% as singletons. Material: peripheral blood, obtained in the first trimester of pregnancy. The sequence was collected from a female donor with multiple sclerosis, enrolled in a pregnancy study.

The chain's CDR3 is CASRPPGVHEQYF. Written as DNA, the CDR3 is TGTGCCAGCAGACCCCCCGGGGTCCACGAGCAGTACTTC. The V call is TRBV6-5, the J call TRBJ2-7, with TRBD2 as a possible D gene (5 bases). Germline V gives CDR1 MNHEY, CDR2 SVGAGI. CDR3 length: 13 amino acids. V lost 6 bases to trimming and J lost 5 bases, with 14 bases between them.